The clone carrying this T cell receptor beta chain was seen a few times. Each CDR3 protein gets one entry after TCRdb re-called the RT-PCR reads with MiXCR. This table holds 550,000 to 750,000 distinct CDR3 sequences, about 14% found once. Trimming cost V 4 bases and J 1 base; bases outside gene matches: 5. Germline CDR1 and CDR2: SGHRS and YFSETQ. The CDR3 has 16 residues. The sequence derives from a female donor in good health, serving as a healthy control. The J gene is TRBJ2-6, the V gene TRBV5-1; 7 nucleotides agree with TRBD1. The source material was memory CD4+ T cells from blood. The CDR3 here is CASSPDRASGANVLTF. The CDR3 nucleotides read TGCGCCAGCAGCCCAGACAGGGCGTCTGGGGCCAACGTCCTGACTTTC.